This is a list of T cell receptor delta chains from one sample in a study of delta chains in infants with herpesvirus infections. TCRdb redid the clone calls on the RT-PCR reads with CATT. The profile shows around 1,000 delta-chain clones, 30% to 35% of them singletons. Sequenced material: peripheral blood, taken at time point 3 of longitudinal follow-up. These receptor sequences come from a human donor who was a Ugandan infant, either HIV-exposed or HIV-unexposed (not recorded which). Both conserved end residues are part of each CDR3. The D gene is left open where the match is weak. Expanded clones are given a class, and other clones once, few, many or no size at all.

j_gene: TRDJ1
d_gene: -
v_gene: TRDV2
abundance: large
CDR3aa: CACDTVGAYTDKLIF
CDR3nt: TGTGCCTGTGACACCGTCGGGGCTTACACCGATAAACTCATCTTT

j_gene: TRDJ3
d_gene: -
v_gene: TRDV2
abundance: few
CDR3aa: CACDTVGPNSWDTRQMFF
CDR3nt: TGTGCCTGTGACACCGTTGGGCCCAACTCCTGGGACACCCGACAGATGTTTTTC

j_gene: TRDJ1
d_gene: -
v_gene: TRDV1
abundance: few
CDR3aa: CALFFPLLQYTDKLIF
CDR3nt: TGTGCTCTTTTCTTTCCCCTGTTACAGTACACCGATAAACTCATCTTT

j_gene: TRDJ1
d_gene: TRDD3
v_gene: TRDV1
abundance: once
CDR3aa: CALGEYPFYWGIRHTDKLIF
CDR3nt: TGTGCTCTTGGGGAATATCCGTTCTACTGGGGGATACGACACACCGATAAACTCATCTTT

j_gene: TRDJ1
d_gene: TRDD3
v_gene: TRDV1
abundance: few
CDR3aa: CALGDRTRRWGIRTDKLIF
CDR3nt: TGTGCTCTTGGGGATCGAACCCGTCGGTGGGGGATCCGCACCGATAAACTCATCTTT

j_gene: TRDJ1
d_gene: TRDD3
v_gene: TRDV3
abundance: large
CDR3aa: CASYTPSFWGQYWGTTDKLIF
CDR3nt: TGTGCCTCCTATACTCCCTCCTTTTGGGGCCAGTACTGGGGGACCACCGATAAACTCATCTTT

j_gene: TRDJ1
d_gene: TRDD3
v_gene: TRDV1
abundance: -
CDR3aa: CALGVGDRLWTDKLIF
CDR3nt: TGTGCTCTGGGTGTGGGGGATAGGTTGTGGACCGATAAACTCATCTTT

j_gene: TRDJ1
d_gene: TRDD3
v_gene: TRDV1
abundance: -
CDR3aa: CALGEFCSWGIMGDTRSTDKLIF
CDR3nt: TGTGCTCTTGGGGAATTCTGCTCGTGGGGCATAATGGGGGATACGCGTAGCACCGATAAACTCATCTTT

j_gene: TRDJ1
d_gene: TRDD3
v_gene: TRDV1
abundance: -
CDR3aa: CALGDSYVSGGYMGTDKLIF
CDR3nt: TGTGCTCTTGGGGACTCCTACGTCTCTGGGGGATATATGGGCACCGATAAACTCATCTTT

j_gene: TRDJ1
d_gene: TRDD3
v_gene: TRDV1
abundance: -
CDR3aa: CALGDRPLLLRWDWGIFLHTDKLIF
CDR3nt: TGTGCTCTTGGGGACCGACCTCTCCTACTCCGTTGGGACTGGGGGATTTTTCTCCACACCGATAAACTCATCTTT

j_gene: TRDJ1
d_gene: TRDD3
v_gene: TRDV2
abundance: few
CDR3aa: CACDTLGDNDDKLIF
CDR3nt: TGTGCCTGTGACACGCTGGGGGATAATGACGATAAACTCATCTTT

j_gene: TRDJ1
d_gene: -
v_gene: TRDV2
abundance: -
CDR3aa: CACDTVGGVVPDKLIF
CDR3nt: TGTGCCTGTGACACCGTAGGAGGGGTGGTACCTGATAAACTCATCTTT

j_gene: TRDJ1
d_gene: TRDD3
v_gene: TRDV2
abundance: few
CDR3aa: CACDQIHYWGIQTDKLIF
CDR3nt: TGTGCCTGTGACCAGATCCACTACTGGGGGATACAAACCGATAAACTCATCTTT

j_gene: TRDJ1
d_gene: -
v_gene: TRDV2
abundance: large
CDR3aa: CACDILGVLDTDKLIF
CDR3nt: TGTGCCTGTGACATTTTGGGGGTTCTGGATACCGATAAACTCATCTTT

j_gene: TRDJ3
d_gene: -
v_gene: TRDV2
abundance: few
CDR3aa: CACDTGTPSSWDTRQMFF
CDR3nt: TGTGCCTGTGACACCGGTACTCCTAGCTCCTGGGACACCCGACAGATGTTTTTC

j_gene: TRDJ1
d_gene: TRDD3
v_gene: TRDV1
abundance: large
CDR3aa: CALFPTRDWGIAYTDKLIF
CDR3nt: TGTGCTCTCTTTCCTACGCGGGACTGGGGGATAGCGTACACCGATAAACTCATCTTT

j_gene: TRDJ1
d_gene: TRDD3
v_gene: TRDV3
abundance: few
CDR3aa: CAFSKPSCVLGEHTDKLIF
CDR3nt: TGTGCCTTTAGCAAGCCCTCGTGTGTACTGGGGGAACACACCGATAAACTCATCTTT

j_gene: TRDJ1
d_gene: TRDD3
v_gene: TRDV1
abundance: -
CDR3aa: CALGSRFLPGYWGIPSYTDKLIF
CDR3nt: TGTGCTCTTGGGTCCAGATTCCTACCAGGGTACTGGGGGATACCATCGTACACCGATAAACTCATCTTT

j_gene: TRDJ1
d_gene: TRDD3
v_gene: TRDV1
abundance: few
CDR3aa: CALGAPSYWGIRDWYTDKLIF
CDR3nt: TGTGCTCTTGGGGCACCCTCATACTGGGGGATACGCGACTGGTACACCGATAAACTCATCTTT

j_gene: TRDJ1
d_gene: -
v_gene: TRDV1
abundance: few
CDR3aa: CALGELDTDKLIF
CDR3nt: TGTGCTCTTGGGGAACTTGACACCGATAAACTCATCTTT

j_gene: TRDJ1
d_gene: -
v_gene: TRDV1
abundance: large
CDR3aa: CALGELGHSYPLLGGYTDKLIF
CDR3nt: TGTGCTCTTGGGGAACTAGGGCATTCCTACCCCCTACTGGGGGGATACACCGATAAACTCATCTTT

j_gene: TRDJ1
d_gene: -
v_gene: TRDV1
abundance: -
CDR3aa: CALGGRRVPGGKDTDKLIF
CDR3nt: TGTGCTCTTGGGGGCCGGCGGGTTCCAGGGGGTAAGGACACCGATAAACTCATCTTT

j_gene: TRDJ1
d_gene: -
v_gene: TRDV1
abundance: large
CDR3aa: CALGDPNGLPNPKYWGTPGNKLIF
CDR3nt: TGTGCTCTTGGGGATCCCAATGGCCTTCCTAATCCAAAGTACTGGGGGACACCGGGGAATAAACTCATCTTT

j_gene: TRDJ1
d_gene: TRDD3
v_gene: TRDV2
abundance: -
CDR3aa: CACDSVLGDTPRGTDKLIF
CDR3nt: TGTGCCTGTGACTCCGTACTGGGGGATACGCCCCGAGGGACCGATAAACTCATCTTT

j_gene: TRDJ3
d_gene: TRDD3
v_gene: TRDV2
abundance: once
CDR3aa: CACDLLGDSSWDTRQMFF
CDR3nt: TGTGCCTGTGACCTACTGGGGGATAGCTCCTGGGACACCCGACAGATGTTTTTC

j_gene: TRDJ3
d_gene: TRDD3
v_gene: TRDV2
abundance: -
CDR3aa: CACDQVLGDTAWDTRQMFF
CDR3nt: TGTGCCTGTGACCAAGTACTGGGGGATACCGCCTGGGACACCCGACAGATGTTTTTC

j_gene: TRDJ1
d_gene: -
v_gene: TRDV1
abundance: few
CDR3aa: CALGDPIVLGPFQTDKLIF
CDR3nt: TGTGCTCTTGGGGACCCTATTGTACTGGGCCCATTCCAGACCGATAAACTCATCTTT

j_gene: TRDJ1
d_gene: -
v_gene: TRDV1
abundance: -
CDR3aa: CALGAYSYDSYWGPLVFMELIF
CDR3nt: TGTGCTCTTGGGGCTTATTCCTACGACTCCTACTGGGGGCCCCTAGTTTTTATGGAACTCATCTTT

j_gene: TRDJ1
d_gene: TRDD2
v_gene: TRAV38-2/DV8
abundance: -
CDR3aa: CAYVPTFLRVPWGQYTDKLIF
CDR3nt: TGTGCTTATGTCCCCACCTTCCTACGCGTGCCCTGGGGACAGTACACCGATAAACTCATCTTT

j_gene: TRDJ1
d_gene: -
v_gene: TRAV38-2/DV8
abundance: large
CDR3aa: CAGIPSYTDKLIF
CDR3nt: TGTGCTGGGATCCCTTCTTACACCGATAAACTCATCTTT

j_gene: TRDJ1
d_gene: -
v_gene: TRDV1
abundance: large
CDR3aa: CALGEFWDPLVLITDKLIF
CDR3nt: TGTGCTCTTGGGGAATTCTGGGATCCCTTGGTACTAATCACCGATAAACTCATCTTT

j_gene: TRDJ1
d_gene: -
v_gene: TRDV2
abundance: -
CDR3aa: CACDSLSPPTMYTDKLIF
CDR3nt: TGTGCCTGTGACTCCCTATCACCTCCCACGATGTACACCGATAAACTCATCTTT

j_gene: TRDJ3
d_gene: TRDD2
v_gene: TRDV1
abundance: medium-sized
CDR3aa: CALGERPSYSPWDTRQMFF
CDR3nt: TGTGCTCTTGGGGAGCGGCCTTCCTACAGTCCCTGGGACACCCGACAGATGTTTTTC

j_gene: TRDJ3
d_gene: -
v_gene: TRDV2
abundance: few
CDR3aa: CACDTLLARSWDTRQMFF
CDR3nt: TGTGCCTGTGACACCCTACTGGCCCGCTCCTGGGACACCCGACAGATGTTTTTC

j_gene: TRDJ3
d_gene: TRDD3
v_gene: TRDV2
abundance: medium-sized
CDR3aa: CACDTVTVGDPSWDTRQMFF
CDR3nt: TGTGCCTGTGACACCGTGACGGTGGGGGATCCCTCCTGGGACACCCGACAGATGTTTTTC

j_gene: TRDJ1
d_gene: TRDD3
v_gene: TRAV29/DV5
abundance: few
CDR3aa: CAASHRNPGDRSYTDKLIF
CDR3nt: TGTGCAGCAAGCCATCGTAATCCGGGGGATAGGTCGTACACCGATAAACTCATCTTT

j_gene: TRDJ1
d_gene: -
v_gene: TRDV1
abundance: large
CDR3aa: CALGNPYRCPCKLIF
CDR3nt: TGTGCTCTTGGGAATCCGTACCGCTGCCCTTGTAAACTCATCTTT

j_gene: TRDJ1
d_gene: TRDD3
v_gene: TRDV1
abundance: medium-sized
CDR3aa: CALGDILETGGFPDKLIF
CDR3nt: TGTGCTCTTGGGGATATACTCGAGACTGGGGGATTCCCCGATAAACTCATCTTT

j_gene: TRDJ1
d_gene: -
v_gene: TRDV1
abundance: large
CDR3aa: CALGSASGPALPVTDKLIF
CDR3nt: TGTGCTCTTGGGTCCGCCTCCGGGCCGGCCCTTCCAGTCACCGATAAACTCATCTTT

j_gene: TRDJ1
d_gene: -
v_gene: TRDV1
abundance: -
CDR3aa: CALGGRRVPGGKDTDKLIF
CDR3nt: TGTGCTCTTGGGGGCCGGCGGGTTCCGGGGGGTAAGGACACCGATAAACTCATCTTT

j_gene: TRDJ1
d_gene: TRDD3
v_gene: TRDV2
abundance: large
CDR3aa: CACDTVGDTRTDKLIF
CDR3nt: TGTGCCTGTGACACGGTGGGGGATACGCGCACCGATAAACTCATCTTT

j_gene: TRDJ1
d_gene: TRDD3
v_gene: TRDV1
abundance: large
CDR3aa: CALGEYPFYWGLQYTDKLIF
CDR3nt: TGTGCTCTTGGGGAATATCCGTTCTACTGGGGGCTCCAGTACACCGATAAACTCATCTTT

j_gene: TRDJ1
d_gene: TRDD3
v_gene: TRDV1
abundance: medium-sized
CDR3aa: CALGAPSVLGDFFMYTDKLIF
CDR3nt: TGTGCTCTTGGAGCACCCTCCGTACTGGGGGATTTCTTCATGTACACCGATAAACTCATCTTT

j_gene: TRDJ1
d_gene: TRDD3
v_gene: TRDV1
abundance: few
CDR3aa: CALGDPGLPWGWTGGDKLIF
CDR3nt: TGTGCTCTTGGGGACCCCGGCCTTCCCTGGGGCTGGACTGGGGGCGATAAACTCATCTTT

j_gene: TRDJ1
d_gene: TRDD3
v_gene: TRAV38-2/DV8
abundance: large
CDR3aa: CAYRSPTSPTYWGKNTDKLIF
CDR3nt: TGTGCTTATAGGAGTCCTACTTCGCCCACTTACTGGGGGAAAAACACCGATAAACTCATCTTT

j_gene: TRDJ1
d_gene: TRDD3
v_gene: TRDV1
abundance: -
CDR3aa: CALGEILLFSPYWGIQGRTDKLIF
CDR3nt: TGTGCTCTTGGGGAAATCCTTCTTTTCTCTCCGTACTGGGGGATACAGGGGCGGACCGATAAACTCATCTTT

j_gene: TRDJ1
d_gene: TRDD3
v_gene: TRDV1
abundance: few
CDR3aa: CALGELFAPGLPEIGGGYGEYTDKLIF
CDR3nt: TGTGCTCTTGGGGAACTCTTCGCCCCCGGCCTTCCAGAGATAGGTGGGGGATATGGGGAGTACACCGATAAACTCATCTTT

j_gene: TRDJ1
d_gene: TRDD3
v_gene: TRDV2
abundance: -
CDR3aa: CACDTVDTGGQRTTKLIF
CDR3nt: TGTGCCTGTGACACCGTCGATACTGGGGGACAGAGAACTACTAAACTCATCTTT